The 19 T cell receptor beta chains given below trace back to one sample, sequenced in a study of T cell responses to AZD1222 COVID-19 vaccine. Some clones are missing from TCRdb's copy, which holds only in-frame ones; the method was immunoSEQ multiplex PCR. The profile shows over 95,000 clones, roughly nine tenths of them singletons. The material sequenced was peripheral blood, taken 28 days after the second AZD1222 dose. The receptor set was obtained from an adult who received the AZD1222 COVID-19 vaccine.

The chain carries TRBV7-2 and TRBJ1-1; a possible D gene is TRBD1 (6 bases). The CDR3 length is 15 residues. With 5 bases removed from V and 2 bases from J, the gap between germline ends came to 15 bases. Germline values: CDR1 SGHTA, CDR2 FQGNSA. The CDR3 nucleotides read TGTGCCAGCAGCCCCATGGGGACAACTAACACTGAAGCTTTCTTT. Translating gives CASSPMGTTNTEAFF.

The V gene is TRBV7-3, the J gene TRBJ2-1; D might be TRBD1 (5 bases). Germline loops: CDR1 SGHTA, CDR2 FQGTGA. The CDR3 has 13 amino acids. The V end was cut by 5 bases, the J end by 5 bases, with 10 bases between. The CDR3 protein is CASSPTRDNEQFF. The CDR3 nucleotides read TGTGCCAGCAGCCCCACCAGGGACAATGAGCAGTTCTTC.

The chain is built from TRBV16 and TRBJ2-3; D is unclear. Looked up from germline, CDR1 is KGHSY and CDR2 is FQNENV. V lost 2 bases and J 3 bases, leaving 6 bases between the germline ends. This CDR3 has 13 amino acids. The CDR3 region has the DNA TGTGCCAGCAGCCAACTGAGGACAGATACGCAGTATTTT. Its protein is CASSQLRTDTQYF.

A single count supports this clone. V and J are TRBV3-1 (or the pseudogene TRBV3-2) and TRBJ2-7, with TRBD1 matching over 8 bases. This CDR3 region has 18 residues. The V gene end was trimmed by 0 bases and the J gene end by 4 bases; junction bases not matched to a gene: 14. CDR1 LGHDT and CDR2 YNNKEL come from the germline V gene (reference sequence). The CDR3 DNA follows: TGTGCCAGCAGCCAAGATCAAGCCGGGGACAGGATACCTTACGAGCAGTACTTC. Protein sequence: CASSQDQAGDRIPYEQYF.

This clone has just a few counts. The chain recombines TRBV5-4 with TRBJ1-2; weak D call: TRBD1 (6 bases). The CDR3 spans 13 residues. Trimming removed 1 base from V and 8 bases from J, with 12 bases in between. Germline lookup yields CDR1 SGHNT and CDR2 YYREEE (reference sequence). This chain's CDR3 is CASSLWGTRGYTF. The CDR3, as DNA: TGTGCCAGCAGCTTGTGGGGGACACGGGGCTACACCTTC.

This clone appeared a single time. The rearrangement joins TRBV7-6 to TRBJ1-5; D might be TRBD1 (5 bases). Germline CDR1 is SGHVS and CDR2 is FNYEAQ. Between the trimmed V and J ends, which lost 5 bases and 5 bases, there was a span of 19 bases. The CDR3 totals 16 residues. The CDR3 protein is CASSGYRPRGHQPQHF. CDR3 nucleotide sequence: TGTGCCAGCAGCGGGTACAGGCCCCGGGGTCATCAGCCCCAGCATTTT. Full variable domain (rest looked up from reference TRBV7-6 and TRBJ1-5): GAGVSQSPRYKVTKRGQDVALRCDPISGHVSLYWYRQALGQGPEFLTYFNYEAQQDKSGLPNDRFSAERPEGSISTLTIQRTEQRDSAMYRCASSGYRPRGHQPQHFGDGTRLSIL.

This clone has a handful of counts. The chain has TRBV2 and TRBJ1-5, with a weak D call TRBD1 (6 bases). V lost 2 bases and J 6 bases, leaving 8 bases between the germline ends. This CDR3 is 13 amino acids long. Germline CDR1 is SNHLY and CDR2 is FYNNEI. CDR3 DNA sequence: TGTGCCAGCAGTGAACTAGGGGGTCAGCCCCAGCATTTT. Its protein is CASSELGGQPQHF.

This chain joins TRBV7-2 and TRBJ1-2; tentatively, D is TRBD1 (5 bases). The CDR3 has 13 amino acids. V lost 4 bases and J lost 4, with 10 bases in between. Germline CDR1 SGHTA, CDR2 FQGNSA. The CDR3 spells CASSSRRGYGYTF. The CDR3 DNA follows: TGTGCCAGCAGCTCCCGAAGGGGCTATGGCTACACCTTC.

The V call is TRBV14, the J call TRBJ1-2; possibly TRBD1 for D (6 bases). This CDR3 is 18 amino acids long. The V gene lost 1 base and the J gene lost 7 bases, with 25 bases spanning the gap. The germline CDR1 and CDR2 sequences are SGHDN and FVKESK. The CDR3, as DNA: TGTGCCAGCAGCCAAGCAGAGGCAGGGGCCCTAGCGGGTGGTGGCTACACCTTC. Encoded protein: CASSQAEAGALAGGGYTF.

The chain carries TRBV18 and TRBJ1-5, with 7 nucleotides matching TRBD1. This CDR3 spans 14 amino acids. With 8 bases clipped from V and 4 bases from J, the junction kept 8 bases outside the gene matches. In germline, CDR1 is KGHSH, CDR2 LQKENI. CDR3 loop: CASRSVTGNQPQHF. The CDR3 DNA reads as TGTGCCAGCCGTTCCGTGACAGGGAATCAGCCCCAGCATTTT.

The chain has TRBV6-6 and TRBJ1-5; D is possibly TRBD1 (6 bases). The V and J ends lost 5 bases and 6 bases respectively, with 17 bases between them. Per germline, CDR1 MNHNY and CDR2 SVGAGI (reference sequence). The CDR3 covers 15 residues. The CDR3 bases are TGTGCCAGCAGTAAAGAAGGGGGTGGTCGTCAGCCCCAGCATTTT. This sequence encodes CASSKEGGGRQPQHF.

This chain links TRBV7-9 with TRBJ1-6, with D perhaps TRBD1 (5 bases). CDR1 is SEHNR and CDR2 is FQNEAQ in the germline V gene (reference sequence). The CDR3 length is 13 residues. The germline V and J ends were trimmed by 4 bases and 9 bases, with 10 bases remaining between them. The CDR3 coding sequence is TGTGCCAGCAGCTCAGATGGGGGTTCACCCCTCCACTTT. Translating gives CASSSDGGSPLHF.

Note on this clone: A junction end diverges from the germline sequence, so it may reflect a read error. The J gene is TRBJ2-2, the V gene TRBV28, with D perhaps TRBD1 or TRBD2 (5 bases each). Germline V gene data show CDR1 as MDHEN and CDR2 as SYDVKM. This CDR3 has 14 amino acids. The CDR3 nucleotides are TGTGCCAGCAGTTTTTTCAGGGAACACCGGGGAGCTGTTTTT. It translates to CASSFFREHRGAVF.

V gene TRBV27 combines with J gene TRBJ2-7; no clear D gene. Per germline, CDR1 MNHEY and CDR2 SMNVEV (reference sequence). The CDR3 loop spans 11 amino acids. Trimming pared 6 bases from V and 3 bases from J, leaving 6 bases between. The CDR3 is CASSQDYEQYF. Here the CDR3 DNA reads TGTGCCAGCAGCCAAGACTACGAGCAGTACTTC.

The CDR3 reads CASSPSLTNEKLFF. The CDR3 bases are TGTGCCAGCAGCCCCAGCCTTACTAATGAAAAACTGTTTTTT. J is TRBJ1-4 and V is TRBV9, with D hard to call. Trimming took off 4 bases at V and 2 bases at J, with 9 bases between the two ends. Germline CDR1 SGDLS, CDR2 YYNGEE. CDR3 size: 14 residues.

The CDR3 here is CASSSLIGRNEQFF. CDR3 DNA: TGTGCCAGCAGCTCCCTGATCGGACGGAATGAGCAGTTCTTC. V gene TRBV7-9 combines with J gene TRBJ2-1; no clear D. V was pared by 4 bases and J by 7 bases, with 14 bases between. In germline, CDR1 is SEHNR, CDR2 FQNEAQ (reference sequence). This CDR3 is built from 14 residues.

The chain couples TRBV3-1 (or the pseudogene TRBV3-2) to TRBJ2-7, with 7 bases matching TRBD1. The CDR3 covers 12 residues. With 5 bases clipped from V and 6 bases from J, the junction kept 4 bases outside the gene matches. The germline CDR1 and CDR2 sequences are LGHDT and YNNKEL (reference sequence). The CDR3 spells CASSIRTGEQYF. CDR3 nucleotides: TGTGCCAGCAGCATCCGGACAGGCGAGCAGTACTTC.

This clone was observed once. V and J are TRBV7-2 and TRBJ2-2; TRBD2 matches at 7 bases. Per the germline V gene, CDR1 is SGHTA and CDR2 is FQGNSA. CDR3 length: 16 residues. The V gene end was trimmed by 1 base and the J gene end by 2 bases; junction bases not matched to a gene: 4. CDR3 loop: CASSLGGRANTGELFF. The CDR3 DNA follows: TGTGCCAGCAGCTTAGGTGGGAGGGCTAACACCGGGGAGCTGTTTTTT.

This clone has a single count. The chain has TRBV5-8 and TRBJ1-5, with 7 bases that match TRBD1. CDR3 length: 14 amino acids. The V gene end was trimmed by 6 bases and the J gene end by 5 bases; junction bases not matched to a gene: 8. The germline V gene has CDR1 SGHTS and CDR2 YDEGEE. The CDR3 coding sequence is TGTGCCAGCACACCGGGACAGAGACATCAGCCCCAGCATTTT. It encodes CASTPGQRHQPQHF.